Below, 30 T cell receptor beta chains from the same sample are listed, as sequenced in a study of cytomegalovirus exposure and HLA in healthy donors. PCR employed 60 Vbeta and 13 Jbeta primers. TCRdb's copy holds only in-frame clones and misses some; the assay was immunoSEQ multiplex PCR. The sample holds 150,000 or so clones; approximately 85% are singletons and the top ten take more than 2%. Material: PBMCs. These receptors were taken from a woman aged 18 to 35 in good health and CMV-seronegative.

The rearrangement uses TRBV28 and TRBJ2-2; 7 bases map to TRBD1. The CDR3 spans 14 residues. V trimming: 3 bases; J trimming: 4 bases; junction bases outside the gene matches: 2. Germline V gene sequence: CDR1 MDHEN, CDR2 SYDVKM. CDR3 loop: CASSLAGGTGELFF. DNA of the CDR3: TGTGCCAGCAGTTTGGCAGGGGGCACCGGGGAGCTGTTTTTT.

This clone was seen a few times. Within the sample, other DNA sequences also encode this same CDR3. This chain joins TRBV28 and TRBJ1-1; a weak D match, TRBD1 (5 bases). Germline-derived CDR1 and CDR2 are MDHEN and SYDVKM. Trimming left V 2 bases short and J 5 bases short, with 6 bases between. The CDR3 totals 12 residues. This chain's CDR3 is CASSLQGTEAFF. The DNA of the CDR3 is TGTGCCAGCAGTTTACAGGGAACTGAAGCTTTCTTT. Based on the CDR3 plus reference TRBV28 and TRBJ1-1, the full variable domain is DVKVTQSSRYLVKRTGEKVFLECVQDMDHENMFWYRQDPGLGLRLIYFSYDVKMKEKGDIPEGYSVSREKKERFSLILESASTNQTSMYLCASSLQGTEAFFGQGTRLTVV.

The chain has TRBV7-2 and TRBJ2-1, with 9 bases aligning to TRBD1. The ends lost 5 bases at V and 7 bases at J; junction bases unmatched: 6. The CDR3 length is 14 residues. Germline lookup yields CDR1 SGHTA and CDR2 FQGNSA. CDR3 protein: CASSEGQGRNEQFF. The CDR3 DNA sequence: TGTGCCAGCAGCGAGGGACAGGGCCGAAATGAGCAGTTCTTC.

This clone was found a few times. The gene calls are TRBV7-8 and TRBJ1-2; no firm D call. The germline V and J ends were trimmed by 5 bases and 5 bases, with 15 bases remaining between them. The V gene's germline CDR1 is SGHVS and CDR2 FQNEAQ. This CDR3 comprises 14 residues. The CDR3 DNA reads TGTGCCAGCAGCCCCGAGCGGGGTGTTTATGGCTACACCTTC. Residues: CASSPERGVYGYTF.

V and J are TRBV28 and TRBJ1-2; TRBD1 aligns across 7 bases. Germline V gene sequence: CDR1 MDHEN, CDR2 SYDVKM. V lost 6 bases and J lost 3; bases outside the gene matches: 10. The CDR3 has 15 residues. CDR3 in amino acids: CASRGLGQGDYGYTF. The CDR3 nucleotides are TGTGCCAGCAGAGGTTTAGGGCAGGGGGACTATGGCTACACCTTC.

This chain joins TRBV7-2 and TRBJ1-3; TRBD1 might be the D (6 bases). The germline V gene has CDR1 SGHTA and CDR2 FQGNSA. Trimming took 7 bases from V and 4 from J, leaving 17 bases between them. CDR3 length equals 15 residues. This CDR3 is CASTSWGGAGNTIYF. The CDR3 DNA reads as TGTGCCAGCACCTCCTGGGGGGGCGCCGGAAACACCATATATTTT.

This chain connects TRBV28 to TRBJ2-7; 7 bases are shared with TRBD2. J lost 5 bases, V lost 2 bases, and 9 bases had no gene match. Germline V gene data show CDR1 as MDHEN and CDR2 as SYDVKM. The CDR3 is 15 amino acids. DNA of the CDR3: TGTGCCAGCAGTTTAGCGGGAGCCCTACTCCACGAGCAGTACTTC. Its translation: CASSLAGALLHEQYF.

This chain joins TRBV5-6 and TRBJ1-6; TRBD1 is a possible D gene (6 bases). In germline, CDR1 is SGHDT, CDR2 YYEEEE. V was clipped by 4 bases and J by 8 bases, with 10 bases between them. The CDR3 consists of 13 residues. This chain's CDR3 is CASSLGQYSPLHF. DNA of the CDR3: TGTGCCAGCAGCCTAGGACAGTATTCACCCCTCCACTTT.

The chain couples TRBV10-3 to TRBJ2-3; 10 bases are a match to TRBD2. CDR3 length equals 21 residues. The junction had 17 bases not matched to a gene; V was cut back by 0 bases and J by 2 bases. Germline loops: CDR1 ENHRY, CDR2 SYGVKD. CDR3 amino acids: CAISESIGVWTSGVLTDTQYF. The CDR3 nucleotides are TGTGCCATCAGTGAGTCGATCGGCGTTTGGACTAGCGGTGTGCTCACAGATACGCAGTATTTT.

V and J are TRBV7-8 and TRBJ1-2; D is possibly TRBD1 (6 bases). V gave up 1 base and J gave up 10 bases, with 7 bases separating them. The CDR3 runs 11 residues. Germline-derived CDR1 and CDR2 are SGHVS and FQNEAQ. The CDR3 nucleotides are TGTGCCAGCAGCTTAGACAGGGACTACACCTTC. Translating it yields CASSLDRDYTF.

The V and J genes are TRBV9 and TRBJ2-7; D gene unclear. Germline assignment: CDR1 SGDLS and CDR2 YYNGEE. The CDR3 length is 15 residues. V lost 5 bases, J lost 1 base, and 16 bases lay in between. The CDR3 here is CASSPTAASSYEQYF. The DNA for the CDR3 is TGTGCCAGCAGTCCGACGGCGGCTAGTTCCTACGAGCAGTACTTC.

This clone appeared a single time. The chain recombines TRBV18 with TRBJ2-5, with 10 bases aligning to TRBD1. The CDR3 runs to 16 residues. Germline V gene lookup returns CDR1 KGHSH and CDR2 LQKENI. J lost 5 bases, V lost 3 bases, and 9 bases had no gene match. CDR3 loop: CASSPIRTGGPETQYF. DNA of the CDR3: TGTGCCAGCTCACCGATTCGGACAGGGGGTCCGGAGACCCAGTACTTC.

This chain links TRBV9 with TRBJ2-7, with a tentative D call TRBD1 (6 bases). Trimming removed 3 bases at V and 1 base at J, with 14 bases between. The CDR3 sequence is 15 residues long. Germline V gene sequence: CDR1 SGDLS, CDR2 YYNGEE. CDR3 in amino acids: CASSAPGTPSYEQYF. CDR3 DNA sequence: TGTGCCAGCAGCGCTCCCGGGACACCGTCCTACGAGCAGTACTTC.

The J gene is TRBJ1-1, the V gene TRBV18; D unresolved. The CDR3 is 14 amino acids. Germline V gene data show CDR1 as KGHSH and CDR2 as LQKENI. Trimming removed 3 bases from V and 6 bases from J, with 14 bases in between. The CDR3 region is CASSPPSPAAEAFF. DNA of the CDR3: TGTGCCAGCTCACCCCCCAGCCCGGCGGCTGAAGCTTTCTTT.

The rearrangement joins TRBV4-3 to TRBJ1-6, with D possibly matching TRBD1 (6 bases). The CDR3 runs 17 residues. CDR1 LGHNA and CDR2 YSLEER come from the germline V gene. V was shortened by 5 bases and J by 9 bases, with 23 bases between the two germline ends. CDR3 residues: CASSATHGQRSPSPLHF. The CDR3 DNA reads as TGCGCCAGCAGCGCCACACACGGACAGCGCTCCCCTTCACCCCTCCACTTT.

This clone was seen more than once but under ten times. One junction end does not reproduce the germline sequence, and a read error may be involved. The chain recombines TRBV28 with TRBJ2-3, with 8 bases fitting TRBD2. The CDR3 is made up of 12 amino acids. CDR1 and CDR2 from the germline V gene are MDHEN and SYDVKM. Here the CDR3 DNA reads TGTGCCAGCAGCTTGCTCACATACGGACTAGCCTTT. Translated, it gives CASSLLTYGLAF. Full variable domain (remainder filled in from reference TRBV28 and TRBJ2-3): DVKVTQSSRYLVKRTGEKVFLECVQDMDHENMFWYRQDPGLGLRLIYFSYDVKMKEKGDIPEGYSVSREKKERFSLILESASTNQTSMYLCASSLLTYGLAFGPGTRLTVL.

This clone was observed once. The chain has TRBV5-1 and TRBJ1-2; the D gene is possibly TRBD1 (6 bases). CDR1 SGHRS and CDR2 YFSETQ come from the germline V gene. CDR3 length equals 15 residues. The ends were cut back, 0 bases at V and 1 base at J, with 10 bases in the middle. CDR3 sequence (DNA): TGCGCCAGCAGCTTGGCCTTACAGGGTAACTATGGCTACACCTTC. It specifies CASSLALQGNYGYTF. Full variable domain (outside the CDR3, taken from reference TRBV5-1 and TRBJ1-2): KAGVTQTPRYLIKTRGQQVTLSCSPISGHRSVSWYQQTPGQGLQFLFEYFSETQRNKGNFPGRFSGRQFSNSRSEMNVSTLELGDSALYLCASSLALQGNYGYTFGSGTRLTVV.

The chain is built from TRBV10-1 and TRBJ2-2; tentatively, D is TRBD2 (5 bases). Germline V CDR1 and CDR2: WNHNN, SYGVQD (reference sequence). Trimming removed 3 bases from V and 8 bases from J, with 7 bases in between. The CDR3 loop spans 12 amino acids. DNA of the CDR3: TGCGCCAGCAGTGATCCGGGGGGGGAGCTGTTTTTT. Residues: CASSDPGGELFF.

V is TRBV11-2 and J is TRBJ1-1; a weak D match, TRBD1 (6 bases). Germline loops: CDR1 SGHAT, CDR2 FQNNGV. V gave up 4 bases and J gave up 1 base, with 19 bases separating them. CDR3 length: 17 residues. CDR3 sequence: CASSYSFLRTENTEAFF. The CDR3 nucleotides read TGTGCCAGCAGCTACTCATTTTTACGGACAGAGAACACTGAAGCTTTCTTT.

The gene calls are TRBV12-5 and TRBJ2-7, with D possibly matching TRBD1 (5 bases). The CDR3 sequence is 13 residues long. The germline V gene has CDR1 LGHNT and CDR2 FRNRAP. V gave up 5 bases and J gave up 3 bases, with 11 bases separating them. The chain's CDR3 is CASGTGSSYEQYF. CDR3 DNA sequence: TGTGCTAGTGGTACAGGATCAAGCTACGAGCAGTACTTC. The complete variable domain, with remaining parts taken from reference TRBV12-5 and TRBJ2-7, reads DARVTQTPRHKVTEMGQEVTMRCQPILGHNTVFWYRQTMMQGLELLAYFRNRAPLDDSGMPKDRFSAEMPDATLATLKIQPSEPRDSAVYFCASGTGSSYEQYFGPGTRLTVT.

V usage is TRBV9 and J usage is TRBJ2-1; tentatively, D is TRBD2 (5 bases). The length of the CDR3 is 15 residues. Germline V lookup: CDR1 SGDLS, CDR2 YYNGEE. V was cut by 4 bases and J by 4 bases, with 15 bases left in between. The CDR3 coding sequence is TGTGCCAGCAGCTCACCAGGAGGACGGTACAATGAGCAGTTCTTC. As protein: CASSSPGGRYNEQFF.

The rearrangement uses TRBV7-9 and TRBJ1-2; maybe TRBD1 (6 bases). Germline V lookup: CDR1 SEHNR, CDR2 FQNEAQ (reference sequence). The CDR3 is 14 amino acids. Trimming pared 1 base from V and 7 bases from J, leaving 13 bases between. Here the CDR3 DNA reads TGTGCCAGCAGCTTAGAACTGGGGGCGGTTGGCTACACCTTC. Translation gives CASSLELGAVGYTF.

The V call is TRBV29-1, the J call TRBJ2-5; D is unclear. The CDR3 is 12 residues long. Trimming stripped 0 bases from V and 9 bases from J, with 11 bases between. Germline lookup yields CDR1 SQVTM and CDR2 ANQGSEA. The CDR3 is CSVEDGSKAQYF. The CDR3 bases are TGCAGCGTTGAAGACGGGTCTAAGGCCCAGTACTTC.

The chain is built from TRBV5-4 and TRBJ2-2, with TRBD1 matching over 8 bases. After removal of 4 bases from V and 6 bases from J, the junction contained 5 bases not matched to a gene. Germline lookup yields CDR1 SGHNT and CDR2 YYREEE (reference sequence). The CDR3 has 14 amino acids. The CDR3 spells CASSQTGGSGELFF. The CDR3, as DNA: TGTGCCAGCAGCCAAACAGGGGGTTCCGGGGAGCTGTTTTTT.

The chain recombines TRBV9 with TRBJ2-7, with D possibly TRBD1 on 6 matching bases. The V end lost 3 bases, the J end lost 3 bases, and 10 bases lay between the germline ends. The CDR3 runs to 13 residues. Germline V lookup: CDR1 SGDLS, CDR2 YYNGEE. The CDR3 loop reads CASSGSQGYEQYF. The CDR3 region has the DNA TGTGCCAGCAGCGGATCACAGGGCTACGAGCAGTACTTC. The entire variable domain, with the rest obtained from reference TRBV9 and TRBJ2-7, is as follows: DSGVTQTPKHLITATGQRVTLRCSPRSGDLSVYWYQQSLDQGLQFLIQYYNGEERAKGNILERFSAQQFPDLHSELNLSSLELGDSALYFCASSGSQGYEQYFGPGTRLTVT.

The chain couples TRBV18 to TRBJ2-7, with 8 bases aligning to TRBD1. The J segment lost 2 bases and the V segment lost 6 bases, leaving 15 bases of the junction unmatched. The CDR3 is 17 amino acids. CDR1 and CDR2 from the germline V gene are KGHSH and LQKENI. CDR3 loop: CASSSGGTGRSPYEQYF. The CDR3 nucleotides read TGTGCCAGCTCCTCCGGCGGGACAGGTAGAAGTCCCTACGAGCAGTACTTC.

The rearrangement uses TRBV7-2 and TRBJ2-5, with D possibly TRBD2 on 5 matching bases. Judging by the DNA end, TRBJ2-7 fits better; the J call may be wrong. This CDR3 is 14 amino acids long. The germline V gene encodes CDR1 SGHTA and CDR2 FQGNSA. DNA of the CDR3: TGTGCCAGCAGCCCCCGGACTCGCAGCTACGAGCAGTACTTC. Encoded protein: CASSPRTRSYEQYF.

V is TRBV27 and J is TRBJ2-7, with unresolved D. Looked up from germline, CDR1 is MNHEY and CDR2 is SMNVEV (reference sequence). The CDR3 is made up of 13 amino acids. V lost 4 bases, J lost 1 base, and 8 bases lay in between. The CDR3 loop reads CASSSGGSYEQYF. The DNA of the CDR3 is TGTGCCAGCAGTTCGGGTGGGTCCTACGAGCAGTACTTC.

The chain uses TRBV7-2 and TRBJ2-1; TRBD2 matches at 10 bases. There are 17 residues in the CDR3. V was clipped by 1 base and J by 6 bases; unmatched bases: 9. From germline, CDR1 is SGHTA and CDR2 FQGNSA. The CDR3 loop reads CASSLVPSGGYLNEQFF. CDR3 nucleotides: TGTGCCAGCAGCTTAGTCCCTAGCGGGGGATATCTCAATGAGCAGTTCTTC.

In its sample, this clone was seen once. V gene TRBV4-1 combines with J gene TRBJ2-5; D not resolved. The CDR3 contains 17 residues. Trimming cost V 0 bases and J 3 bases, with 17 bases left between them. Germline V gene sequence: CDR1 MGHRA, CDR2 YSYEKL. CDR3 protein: CASSQEAAFLEEETQYF. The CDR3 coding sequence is TGCGCCAGCAGCCAAGAGGCGGCTTTTCTGGAAGAAGAGACCCAGTACTTC.